Sequencing of this TCR beta chain was carried out in a study of T cell responses to AZD1222 COVID-19 vaccine. Study-wide findings and caveats: All repertoire sampling was performed exclusively after the peak T cell response. Receipt of two AZD1222 doses was followed by a rise in Spike-specific TCR breadth and depth.

In regard to this clone: The target antigen is unknown.

Data came from immunoSEQ multiplex PCR; TCRdb stores just in-frame clones and leaves some out. The data show 15,000 or so clones, roughly four fifths seen once. This CDR3 comprises 14 residues. Germline CDR1 reads SEHNR; CDR2 reads FQNEAQ (reference sequence). The junction had 7 bases not matched to a gene; V was cut back by 5 bases and J by 7 bases. This clonotype originated in an adult who received the AZD1222 COVID-19 vaccine. This specimen was peripheral blood, taken 28 days after the second AZD1222 dose. The V call is TRBV7-9, the J call TRBJ2-3, with TRBD2 matching over 9 bases. The CDR3 loop reads CASSPPASGNTQYF. CDR3 in DNA: TGTGCCAGCAGCCCACCGGCTAGCGGGAATACGCAGTATTTT.